This paragraph covers one T cell receptor beta chain sequence. PCR was performed using 60 Vbeta and 13 Jbeta primers. TCRdb keeps only in-frame clones here, not all; method: immunoSEQ multiplex PCR. The sample has about 140,000 clones, about 84% seen once. The data were taken from a study of cytomegalovirus exposure and HLA in healthy donors. The CDR3 sequence is 14 residues long. With V trimmed by 5 bases and J by 1 base, 0 bases remained unmatched. Germline V gene sequence: CDR1 MNHEY, CDR2 SMNVEV (reference sequence). The V and J genes are TRBV27 and TRBJ2-2; 8 nucleotides line up with TRBD2. Sample: PBMCs. The sequence came from a woman under 30 in good health and CMV-seropositive. The CDR3 sequence is CASSSGGNTGELFF. The CDR3 coding sequence is TGTGCCAGCAGTAGCGGGGGGAACACCGGGGAGCTGTTTTTT.